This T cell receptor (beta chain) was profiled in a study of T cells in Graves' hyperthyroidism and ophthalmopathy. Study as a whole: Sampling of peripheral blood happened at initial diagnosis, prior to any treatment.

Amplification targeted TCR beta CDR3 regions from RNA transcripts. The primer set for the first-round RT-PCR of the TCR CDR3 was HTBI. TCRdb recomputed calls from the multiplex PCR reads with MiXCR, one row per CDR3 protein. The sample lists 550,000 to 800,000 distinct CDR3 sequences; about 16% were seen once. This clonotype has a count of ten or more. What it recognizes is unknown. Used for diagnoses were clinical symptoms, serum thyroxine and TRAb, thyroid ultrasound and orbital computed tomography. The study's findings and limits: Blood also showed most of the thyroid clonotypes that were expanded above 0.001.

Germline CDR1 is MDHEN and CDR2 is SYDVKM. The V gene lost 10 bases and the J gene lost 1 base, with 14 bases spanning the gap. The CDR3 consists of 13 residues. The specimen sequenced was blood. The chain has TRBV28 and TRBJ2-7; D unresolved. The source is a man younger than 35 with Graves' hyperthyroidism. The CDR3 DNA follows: TGTGCCACCGCGCAAGCGCCATCCTACGAGCAGTACTTC. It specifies CATAQAPSYEQYF.